This record covers a single TCR beta chain. Its antigen remains unknown. This specimen belongs to a study of post-analysis software for immune sequencing data. The authors incorporated unique molecular identifiers into the TCR beta cDNA libraries. Using its own MiXCR run on the PCR reads, TCRdb lists one record per CDR3 protein. Among hundreds of thousands of distinct CDR3 sequences listed, about 40% were seen once. Study-level results: Pronounced co-clustering by F measure was evident among identically batched samples. Patients used about 5 TRBV segments, including TRBV5-6, TRBV5-1 and TRBV20-1, more often than controls. Controls had significantly higher normalized Chao1 diversity than multiple sclerosis patients.

The CDR3 extends over 14 amino acids. The junction had 4 bases not matched to a gene; V was cut back by 3 bases and J by 6 bases. Germline CDR1 and CDR2: SGHRS and YFSETQ. The rearrangement links TRBV5-1 to TRBJ2-3; 10 bases line up with TRBD2. This TCR was sampled from a girl aged 10 to 17 with multiple sclerosis. What was sequenced was blood. The CDR3 is CASSSTSGIDTQYF. CDR3 sequence (DNA): TGCGCCAGCAGCTCTACTAGCGGGATTGATACGCAGTATTTT.